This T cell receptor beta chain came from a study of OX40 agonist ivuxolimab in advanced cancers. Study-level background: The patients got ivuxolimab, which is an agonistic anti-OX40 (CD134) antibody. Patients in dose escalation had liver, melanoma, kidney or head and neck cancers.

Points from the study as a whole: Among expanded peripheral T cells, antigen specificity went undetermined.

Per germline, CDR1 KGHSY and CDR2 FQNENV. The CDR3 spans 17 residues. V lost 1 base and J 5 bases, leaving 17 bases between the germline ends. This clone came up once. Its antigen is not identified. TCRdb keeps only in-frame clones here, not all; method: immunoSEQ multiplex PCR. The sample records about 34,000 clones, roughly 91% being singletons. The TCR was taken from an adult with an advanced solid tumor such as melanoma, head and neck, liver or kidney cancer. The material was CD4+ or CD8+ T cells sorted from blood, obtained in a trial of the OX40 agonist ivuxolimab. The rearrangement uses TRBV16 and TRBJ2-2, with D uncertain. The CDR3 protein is CASSQFFSWDRTGELFF. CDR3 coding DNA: TGTGCCAGCAGCCAATTCTTTAGCTGGGATCGGACCGGGGAGCTGTTTTTT.